One and the same sample provided the 5 T cell receptor beta chains below, sequenced in a study of blood T cell repertoires in COVID-19. Produced via immunoSEQ multiplex PCR; TCRdb's table is partial and in-frame only. The table has 210,000 or so clones, about 84% seen once. What was sequenced was PBMCs or T cells enriched from blood (not recorded which). The receptor set was obtained from a young man with acute COVID-19.

The rearrangement joins TRBV9 to TRBJ1-4; unclear D gene. The CDR3 has 15 residues. Trimming took 3 bases from V and 8 from J, leaving 17 bases between them. Germline assignment: CDR1 SGDLS and CDR2 YYNGEE. The CDR3: CASSANGGLGEKLFF. As DNA, the CDR3 is TGTGCCAGCAGCGCCAATGGAGGGTTGGGAGAAAAACTGTTTTTT.

This chain uses TRBV2 with TRBJ1-1; no clear D gene. The CDR3 loop spans 13 amino acids. Germline V gene lookup returns CDR1 SNHLY and CDR2 FYNNEI. Trimming pared 7 bases from V and 1 base from J, leaving 10 bases between. The CDR3 reads CASKRAANTEAFF. The CDR3 DNA reads as TGTGCCAGCAAGAGGGCCGCGAACACTGAAGCTTTCTTT.

This chain connects TRBV19 to TRBJ2-1, with 9 bases identical to TRBD1. Trimming removed 5 bases from V and 6 bases from J; junction bases left unmatched: 11. CDR1 LNHDA and CDR2 SQIVND come from the germline V gene (reference sequence). The CDR3 has 16 residues. In DNA, the CDR3 is TGTGCCAGTAGTCCTGTCGCGGGACAGGGTTCCAATGAGCAGTTCTTC. Protein sequence: CASSPVAGQGSNEQFF.

V usage is TRBV28 and J usage is TRBJ1-6; no firm D call. The CDR3 consists of 15 residues. V lost 6 bases, J lost 4 bases, and 13 bases lay in between. Germline lookup yields CDR1 MDHEN and CDR2 SYDVKM. The CDR3 protein is CASRPSEAYNSPLHF. The CDR3 DNA reads TGTGCCAGCAGGCCTTCGGAGGCTTATAATTCACCCCTCCACTTT.

This clone was detected a few times. The CDR3 loop is CASSYDGQGDDYTF. The DNA for the CDR3 is TGTGCCAGCAGTTACGATGGACAGGGGGATGACTACACCTTC. V usage is TRBV6-5 and J usage is TRBJ1-2; 10 bases match TRBD1. Germline V gives CDR1 MNHEY, CDR2 SVGAGI. V was pared by 2 bases and J by 10 bases, with 7 bases of the junction left unmatched. The CDR3 consists of 14 residues.